A single sample is the source of the 2 T cell receptor beta chains below, sequenced in a study of CD8+ T cells in alopecia areata. Extraction of RNA preceded its reverse transcription into cDNA, which served as the sequencing template. The repertoire was sequenced with immunoSEQ multiplex PCR; TCRdb's copy has only in-frame clones and lacks some. The table shows 140,000 to 150,000 clones, with more than 75% occurring only once. Specimen: CD8+ T cells sorted from blood, collected at week 0. All receptors come from a human donor with alopecia areata.

The chain combines TRBV25-1 with TRBJ2-2; D is unclear. CDR3 length: 11 amino acids. The V gene lost 3 bases and the J gene lost 7 bases, with 3 bases spanning the gap. In germline, CDR1 is MGHDK, CDR2 SYGVNS. The CDR3 reads CASSDVGELFF. The CDR3 DNA reads TGTGCCAGCAGTGATGTCGGGGAGCTGTTTTTT.

This clone was detected only a few times. The chain recombines TRBV9 with TRBJ2-1; D is unclear. V dropped 0 bases and J dropped 4 bases, with 11 bases sitting between them. This CDR3 is built from 15 residues. The germline CDR1 and CDR2 sequences are SGDLS and YYNGEE. CDR3 in DNA: TGTGCCAGCAGCGTAGCCTCGTGGGGTTACAATGAGCAGTTCTTC. As protein: CASSVASWGYNEQFF.